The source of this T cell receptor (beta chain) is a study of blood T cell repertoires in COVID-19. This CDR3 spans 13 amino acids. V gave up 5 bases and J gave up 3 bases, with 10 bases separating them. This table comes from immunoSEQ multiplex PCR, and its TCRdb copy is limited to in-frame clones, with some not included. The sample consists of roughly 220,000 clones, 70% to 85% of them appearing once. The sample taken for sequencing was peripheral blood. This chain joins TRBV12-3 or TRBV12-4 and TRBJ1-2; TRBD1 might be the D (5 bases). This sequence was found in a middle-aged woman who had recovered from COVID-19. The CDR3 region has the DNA TGTGCCAGCAGTATGACAGAGTACTATGGCTACACCTTC. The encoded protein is CASSMTEYYGYTF.